The text below deals with one T cell receptor beta chain. This CDR3 region has 14 residues. Germline loops: CDR1 SNHLY, CDR2 FYNNEI. Deletions cut 7 bases from V and 1 base from J, with 11 bases between. This specimen comes from a study of neurological immune-mediated disorders. TCRdb reprocessed the 5' RACE reads via MiXCR and lists one record per CDR3 protein. In the table there are about 48,000 distinct CDR3 sequences, 4.5% to 7% of which are singletons. This clonotype was sampled from a woman aged 18-30 years with multiple sclerosis. The chain is built from TRBV2 and TRBJ1-3; D is undetermined. Sequenced sample: CD4+ T cells from blood. In DNA, the CDR3 is TGTGCCAGCACGTACAGTCATTCTGGAAACACCATATATTTT. Translating gives CASTYSHSGNTIYF.